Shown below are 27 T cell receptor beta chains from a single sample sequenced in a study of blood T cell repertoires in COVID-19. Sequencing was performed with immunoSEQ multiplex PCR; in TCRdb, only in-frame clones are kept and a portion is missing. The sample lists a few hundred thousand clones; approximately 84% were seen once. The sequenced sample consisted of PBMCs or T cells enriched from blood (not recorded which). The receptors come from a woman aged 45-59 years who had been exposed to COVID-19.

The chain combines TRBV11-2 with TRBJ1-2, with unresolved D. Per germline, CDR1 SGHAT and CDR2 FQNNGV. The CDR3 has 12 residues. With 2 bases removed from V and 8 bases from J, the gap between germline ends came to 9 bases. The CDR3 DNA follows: TGTGCCAGCAGCTTAAGCGGTGTAGGCTACACCTTC. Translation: CASSLSGVGYTF.

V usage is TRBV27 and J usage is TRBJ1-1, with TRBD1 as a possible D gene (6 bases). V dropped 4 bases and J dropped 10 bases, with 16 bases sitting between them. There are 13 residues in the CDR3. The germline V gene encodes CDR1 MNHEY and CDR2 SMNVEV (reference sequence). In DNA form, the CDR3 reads TGTGCCAGCAGTTCCCTAAACAGGGTAACAGCTTTCTTT. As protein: CASSSLNRVTAFF.

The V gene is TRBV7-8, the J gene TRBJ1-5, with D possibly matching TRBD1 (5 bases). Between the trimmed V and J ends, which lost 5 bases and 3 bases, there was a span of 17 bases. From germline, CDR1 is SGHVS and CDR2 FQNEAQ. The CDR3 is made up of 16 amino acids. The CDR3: CASSPTDRVSNQPQHF. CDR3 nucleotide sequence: TGTGCCAGCAGCCCAACTGACAGAGTGTCCAATCAGCCCCAGCATTTT. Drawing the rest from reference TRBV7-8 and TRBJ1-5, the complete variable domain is GAGVSQSPRYKVAKRGQDVALRCDPISGHVSLFWYQQALGQGPEFLTYFQNEAQLDKSGLPSDRFFAERPEGSVSTLKIQRTQQEDSAVYLCASSPTDRVSNQPQHFGDGTRLSIL.

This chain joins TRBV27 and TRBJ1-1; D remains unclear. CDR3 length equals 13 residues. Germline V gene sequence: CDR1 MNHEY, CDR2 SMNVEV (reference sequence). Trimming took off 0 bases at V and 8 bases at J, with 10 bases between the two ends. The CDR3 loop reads CASSLSVSVEAFF. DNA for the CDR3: TGTGCCAGCAGTTTATCAGTCTCGGTCGAAGCTTTCTTT.

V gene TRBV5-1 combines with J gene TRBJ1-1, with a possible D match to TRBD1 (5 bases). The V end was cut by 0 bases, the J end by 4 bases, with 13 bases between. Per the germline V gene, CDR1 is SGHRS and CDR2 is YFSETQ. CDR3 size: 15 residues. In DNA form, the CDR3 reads TGCGCCAGCAGCTTGGAGCTCCTCGGGGGCACTGAAGCTTTCTTT. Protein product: CASSLELLGGTEAFF.

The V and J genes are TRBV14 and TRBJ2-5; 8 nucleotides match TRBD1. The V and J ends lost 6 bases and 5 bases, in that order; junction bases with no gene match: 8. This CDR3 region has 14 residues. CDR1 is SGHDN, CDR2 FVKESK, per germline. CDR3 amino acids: CASRRQGPAETQYF. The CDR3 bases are TGTGCCAGCAGGCGACAGGGGCCGGCGGAGACCCAGTACTTC.

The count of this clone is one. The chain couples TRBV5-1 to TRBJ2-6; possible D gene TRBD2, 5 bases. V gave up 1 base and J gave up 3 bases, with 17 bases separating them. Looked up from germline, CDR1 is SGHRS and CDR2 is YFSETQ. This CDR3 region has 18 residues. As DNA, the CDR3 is TGCGCCAGCAGCTTGTCGGTGGACTGGAGAGGTGGGGCCAACGTCCTGACTTTC. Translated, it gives CASSLSVDWRGGANVLTF.

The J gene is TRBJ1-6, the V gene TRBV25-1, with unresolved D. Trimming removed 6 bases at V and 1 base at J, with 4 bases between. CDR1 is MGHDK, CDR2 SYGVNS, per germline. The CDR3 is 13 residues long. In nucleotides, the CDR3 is TGTGCCAGCAGCCGGTCCTATAATTCACCCCTCCACTTT. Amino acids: CASSRSYNSPLHF.

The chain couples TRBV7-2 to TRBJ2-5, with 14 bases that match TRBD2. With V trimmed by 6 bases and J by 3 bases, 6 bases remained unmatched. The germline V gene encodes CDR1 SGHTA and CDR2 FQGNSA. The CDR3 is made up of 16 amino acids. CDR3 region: CASRRGTSGGEETQYF. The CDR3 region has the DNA TGTGCCAGCAGGCGTGGGACTAGCGGGGGAGAAGAGACCCAGTACTTC. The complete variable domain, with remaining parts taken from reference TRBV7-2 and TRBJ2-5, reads GAGVSQSPSNKVTEKGKDVELRCDPISGHTALYWYRQSLGQGLEFLIYFQGNSAPDKSGLPSDRFSAERTGGSVSTLTIQRTQQEDSAVYLCASRRGTSGGEETQYFGPGTRLLVL.

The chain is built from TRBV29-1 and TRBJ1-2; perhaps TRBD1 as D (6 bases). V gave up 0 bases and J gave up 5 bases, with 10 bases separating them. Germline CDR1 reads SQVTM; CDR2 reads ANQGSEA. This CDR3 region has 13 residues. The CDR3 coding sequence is TGCAGCGTTGAAGAGTATAGGGGGTATGGCTACACCTTC. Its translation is CSVEEYRGYGYTF.

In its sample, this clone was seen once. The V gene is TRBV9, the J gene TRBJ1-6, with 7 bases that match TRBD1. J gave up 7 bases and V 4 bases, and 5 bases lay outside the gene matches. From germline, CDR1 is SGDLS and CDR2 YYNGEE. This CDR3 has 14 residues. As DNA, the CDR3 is TGTGCCAGCAGCCCGGGACAGCTAAATTCACCCCTCCACTTT. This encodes CASSPGQLNSPLHF. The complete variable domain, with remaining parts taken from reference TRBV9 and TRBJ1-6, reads DSGVTQTPKHLITATGQRVTLRCSPRSGDLSVYWYQQSLDQGLQFLIQYYNGEERAKGNILERFSAQQFPDLHSELNLSSLELGDSALYFCASSPGQLNSPLHFGNGTRLTVT.

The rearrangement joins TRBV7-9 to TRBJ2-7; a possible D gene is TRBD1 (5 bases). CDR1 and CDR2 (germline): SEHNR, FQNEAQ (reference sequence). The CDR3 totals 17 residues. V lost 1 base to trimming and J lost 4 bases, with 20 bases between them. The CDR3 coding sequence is TGTGCCAGCAGCTTAGTCTTGAGTGACAACTACAGGTACGAGCAGTACTTC. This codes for CASSLVLSDNYRYEQYF.

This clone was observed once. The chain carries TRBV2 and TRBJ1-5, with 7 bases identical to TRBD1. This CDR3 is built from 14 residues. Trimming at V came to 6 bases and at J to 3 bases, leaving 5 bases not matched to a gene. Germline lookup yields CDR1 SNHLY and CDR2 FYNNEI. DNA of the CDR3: TGTGCCAGCAGACCTACAGGGGACAATCAGCCCCAGCATTTT. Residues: CASRPTGDNQPQHF.

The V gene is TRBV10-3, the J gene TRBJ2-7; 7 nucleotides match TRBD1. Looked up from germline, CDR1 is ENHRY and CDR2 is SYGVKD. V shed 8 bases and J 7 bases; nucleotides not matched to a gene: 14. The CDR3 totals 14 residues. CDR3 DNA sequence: TGTGCCATCCCGTCCTCAGGGGGAAGGGAAGAGCAGTACTTC. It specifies CAIPSSGGREEQYF.

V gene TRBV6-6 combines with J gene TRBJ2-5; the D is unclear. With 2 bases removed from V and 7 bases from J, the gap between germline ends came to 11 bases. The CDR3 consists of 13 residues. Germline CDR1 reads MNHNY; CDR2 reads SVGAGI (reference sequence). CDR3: CASSYDPLGTQYF. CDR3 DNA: TGTGCCAGCAGTTACGACCCGCTAGGGACCCAGTACTTC.

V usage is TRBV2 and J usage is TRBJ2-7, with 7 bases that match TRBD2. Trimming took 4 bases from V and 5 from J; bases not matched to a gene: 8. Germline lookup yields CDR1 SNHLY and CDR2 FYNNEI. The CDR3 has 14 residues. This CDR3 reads CASSGGGRWNEQYF. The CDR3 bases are TGTGCCAGCAGTGGGGGAGGGCGTTGGAACGAGCAGTACTTC. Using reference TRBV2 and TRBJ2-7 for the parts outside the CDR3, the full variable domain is EPEVTQTPSHQVTQMGQEVILRCVPISNHLYFYWYRQILGQKVEFLVSFYNNEISEKSEIFDDQFSVERPDGSNFTLKIRSTKLEDSAMYFCASSGGGRWNEQYFGPGTRLTVT.

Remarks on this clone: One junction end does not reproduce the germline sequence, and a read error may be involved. The CDR3 sequence is CASSDSTGNQETQYF. The CDR3 region has the DNA TGTGCCAGCAGTGACTCGACAGGGAACCAAGAGACCCAGTACTTC. This chain joins TRBV6-5 and TRBJ2-5, with TRBD1 identical over 7 bases. The CDR3 runs 15 residues. The V gene's germline CDR1 is MNHEY and CDR2 SVGAGI.

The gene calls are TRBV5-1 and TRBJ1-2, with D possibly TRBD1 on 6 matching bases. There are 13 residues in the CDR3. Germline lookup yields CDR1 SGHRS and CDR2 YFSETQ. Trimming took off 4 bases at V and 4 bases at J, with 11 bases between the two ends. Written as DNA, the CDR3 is TGCGCCAGCAGCCCCGAAGGGGGCTATGGCTACACCTTC. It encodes CASSPEGGYGYTF.

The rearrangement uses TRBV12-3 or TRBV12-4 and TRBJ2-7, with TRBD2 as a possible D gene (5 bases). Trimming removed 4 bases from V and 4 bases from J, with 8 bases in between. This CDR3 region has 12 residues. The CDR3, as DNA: TGTGCCAGCAGTTCCCGGGGTTACGAGCAGTACTTC. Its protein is CASSSRGYEQYF.

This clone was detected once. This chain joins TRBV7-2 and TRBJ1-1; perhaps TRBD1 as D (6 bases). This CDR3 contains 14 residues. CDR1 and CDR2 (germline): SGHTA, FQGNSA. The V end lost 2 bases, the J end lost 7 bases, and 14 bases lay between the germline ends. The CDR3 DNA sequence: TGTGCCAGCAGCTTAAGGGCAGGGGAACTTGAAGCTTTCTTT. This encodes CASSLRAGELEAFF.

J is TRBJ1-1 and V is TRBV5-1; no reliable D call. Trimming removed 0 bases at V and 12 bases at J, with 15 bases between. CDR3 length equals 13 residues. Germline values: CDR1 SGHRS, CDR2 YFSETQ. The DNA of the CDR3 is TGCGCCAGCAGCTTGGATATCCGAGGAGTGACTTTCTTT. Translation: CASSLDIRGVTFF.

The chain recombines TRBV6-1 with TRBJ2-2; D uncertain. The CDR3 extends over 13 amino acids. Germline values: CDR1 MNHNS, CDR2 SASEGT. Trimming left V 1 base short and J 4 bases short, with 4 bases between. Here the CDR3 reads CASSEGATGELFF. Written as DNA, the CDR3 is TGTGCCAGCAGTGAAGGGGCCACCGGGGAGCTGTTTTTT.

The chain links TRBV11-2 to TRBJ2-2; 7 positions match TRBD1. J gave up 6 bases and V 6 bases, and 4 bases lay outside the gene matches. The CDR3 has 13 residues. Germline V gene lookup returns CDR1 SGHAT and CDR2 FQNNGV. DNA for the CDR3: TGTGCCAGCAGGAGGACAGGACCCGGGGAGCTGTTTTTT. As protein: CASRRTGPGELFF.

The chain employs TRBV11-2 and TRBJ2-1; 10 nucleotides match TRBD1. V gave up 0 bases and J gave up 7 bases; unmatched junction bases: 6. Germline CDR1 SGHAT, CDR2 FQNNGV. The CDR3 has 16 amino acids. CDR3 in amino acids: CASSLDRQGALNEQFF. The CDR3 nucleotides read TGTGCCAGCAGCTTAGATCGACAGGGGGCGCTGAATGAGCAGTTCTTC.

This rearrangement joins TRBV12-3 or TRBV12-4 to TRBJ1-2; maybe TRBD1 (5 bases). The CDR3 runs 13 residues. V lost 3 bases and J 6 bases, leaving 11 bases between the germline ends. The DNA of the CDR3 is TGTGCCAGCAGTTTCAGGGCAGTGGATGGCTACACCTTC. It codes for CASSFRAVDGYTF.

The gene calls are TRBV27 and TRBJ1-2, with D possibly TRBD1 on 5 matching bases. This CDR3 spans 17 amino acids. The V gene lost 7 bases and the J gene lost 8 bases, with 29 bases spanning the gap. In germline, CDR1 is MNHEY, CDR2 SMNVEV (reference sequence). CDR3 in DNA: TGTGCCAGCACATTGTCCGGCAGTTCTCTGGGGCTGGGAGGCTACACCTTC. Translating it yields CASTLSGSSLGLGGYTF.

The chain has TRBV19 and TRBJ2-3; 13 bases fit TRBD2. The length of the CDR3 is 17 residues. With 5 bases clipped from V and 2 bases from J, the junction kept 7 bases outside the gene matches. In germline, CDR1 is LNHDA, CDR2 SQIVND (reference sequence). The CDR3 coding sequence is TGTGCCAGTAGTCCCGGGACTAGCGGGGCCCACACAGATACGCAGTATTTT. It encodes CASSPGTSGAHTDTQYF.